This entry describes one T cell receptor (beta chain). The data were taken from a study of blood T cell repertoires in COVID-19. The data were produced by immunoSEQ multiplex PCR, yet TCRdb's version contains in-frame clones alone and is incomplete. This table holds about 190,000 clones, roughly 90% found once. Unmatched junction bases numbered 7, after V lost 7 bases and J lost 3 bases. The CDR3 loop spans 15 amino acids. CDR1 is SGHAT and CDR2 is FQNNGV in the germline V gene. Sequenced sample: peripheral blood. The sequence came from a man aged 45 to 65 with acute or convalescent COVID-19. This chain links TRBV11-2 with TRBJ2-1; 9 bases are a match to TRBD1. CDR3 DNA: TGTGCCAGCATCTCCGGGGGACAGGGCTACAATGAGCAGTTCTTC. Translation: CASISGGQGYNEQFF.